The 24 T cell receptor beta chains presented below share a single source sample, sequenced in a study of cytomegalovirus exposure and HLA in healthy donors. Sequenced by immunoSEQ multiplex PCR; TCRdb stores in-frame clones only, minus some. The data hold some 100,000 clones, with around nine tenths observed a single time. Material: PBMCs. Receptor source: a man aged 18 to 35 in good health and CMV-seropositive.

V is TRBV7-8 and J is TRBJ1-5; D remains unclear. Germline CDR1 and CDR2: SGHVS and FQNEAQ. V lost 5 bases, J lost 0 bases, and 26 bases lay in between. This CDR3 has 20 residues. Here the CDR3 reads CASSRDIWDFLAGSNQPQHF. For the CDR3, the DNA is TGTGCCAGCAGCCGAGACATCTGGGATTTCTTGGCGGGTAGCAATCAGCCCCAGCATTTT.

This clone has just a few counts. The V and J genes are TRBV6-1 and TRBJ2-7, with D tentatively TRBD2 (6 bases). The V and J ends lost 1 base and 2 bases respectively, with 12 bases between them. The CDR3 runs 15 residues. Germline-derived CDR1 and CDR2 are MNHNS and SASEGT. The CDR3 nucleotides read TGTGCCAGCAGTGAAGACGGTAGCGGTCCCTACGAGCAGTACTTC. This codes for CASSEDGSGPYEQYF.

The CDR3 loop is CASSLFSKGTPYGYTF. The CDR3 DNA is TGTGCCAGCAGTTTATTTAGTAAGGGGACACCCTATGGCTACACCTTC. V gene TRBV27 combines with J gene TRBJ1-2, with D perhaps TRBD1 (6 bases). The CDR3 is made up of 16 amino acids. V dropped 1 base and J dropped 4 bases, with 16 bases sitting between them. The germline gives CDR1 MNHEY, CDR2 SMNVEV (reference sequence).

The rearrangement joins TRBV7-8 to TRBJ2-7; 7 bases match TRBD1. V was clipped by 3 bases and J by 2 bases; unmatched bases: 7. The CDR3 has 15 amino acids. Germline assignment: CDR1 SGHVS and CDR2 FQNEAQ. The CDR3 reads CASSFGLGQTYEQYF. CDR3 in DNA: TGTGCCAGCAGCTTCGGTCTGGGACAGACCTACGAGCAGTACTTC. Combining the CDR3 with reference TRBV7-8 and TRBJ2-7 gives the whole variable domain GAGVSQSPRYKVAKRGQDVALRCDPISGHVSLFWYQQALGQGPEFLTYFQNEAQLDKSGLPSDRFFAERPEGSVSTLKIQRTQQEDSAVYLCASSFGLGQTYEQYFGPGTRLTVT.

The V gene is TRBV25-1, the J gene TRBJ2-3; 9 bases line up with TRBD2. Germline V gene sequence: CDR1 MGHDK, CDR2 SYGVNS. With 6 bases clipped from V and 5 bases from J, the junction kept 3 bases outside the gene matches. This CDR3 is 13 amino acids long. CDR3 coding DNA: TGTGCCAGCAGCGAAGCGGGGGGAGATACGCAGTATTTT. It codes for CASSEAGGDTQYF.

The gene calls are TRBV7-2 and TRBJ2-7; 9 positions match TRBD2. This CDR3 is 16 amino acids long. Trimming removed 4 bases from V and 5 bases from J; junction bases left unmatched: 12. CDR1 is SGHTA and CDR2 is FQGNSA in the germline V gene. The CDR3: CASSSPLAGKRDEQYF. CDR3 nucleotides: TGTGCCAGCAGCTCCCCCCTAGCGGGGAAGCGGGACGAGCAGTACTTC. The entire variable domain, with the rest obtained from reference TRBV7-2 and TRBJ2-7, is as follows: GAGVSQSPSNKVTEKGKDVELRCDPISGHTALYWYRQSLGQGLEFLIYFQGNSAPDKSGLPSDRFSAERTGGSVSTLTIQRTQQEDSAVYLCASSSPLAGKRDEQYFGPGTRLTVT.

This rearrangement joins TRBV29-1 to TRBJ2-5; weak D call: TRBD1 (5 bases). The germline V gene has CDR1 SQVTM and CDR2 ANQGSEA. CDR3 size: 15 residues. Between the trimmed V and J ends, which lost 0 bases and 2 bases, there was a span of 13 bases. CDR3 region: CSVEDGREVQETQYF. CDR3 bases: TGCAGCGTTGAAGATGGCAGGGAAGTACAAGAGACCCAGTACTTC.

This clone was counted once. The rearrangement uses TRBV4-3 and TRBJ1-4, with D possibly TRBD1 on 6 matching bases. The germline V gene encodes CDR1 LGHNA and CDR2 YSLEER. V lost 0 bases to trimming and J lost 7 bases, with 15 bases between them. The CDR3 runs to 16 residues. For the CDR3, the DNA is TGCGCCAGCAGCCAAGATCAAGGGGGGGTCGGTGAAAAACTGTTTTTT. This gives the protein CASSQDQGGVGEKLFF.

CDR3 sequence (DNA): TGTGCCAGCAGCCTACACCAGGGACAGGGGGCGTACGATGAGCAGTTCTTC. This codes for CASSLHQGQGAYDEQFF. The genes are TRBV5-4 and TRBJ2-1, with 12 bases aligning to TRBD1. The CDR3 has 17 residues. Germline CDR1 is SGHNT and CDR2 is YYREEE (reference sequence). V lost 4 bases to trimming and J lost 8 bases; unmatched junction nucleotides: 13.

The J gene is TRBJ2-5, the V gene TRBV9; a possible D gene is TRBD2 (5 bases). The V gene's germline CDR1 is SGDLS and CDR2 YYNGEE. V was clipped by 0 bases and J by 1 base, with 7 bases between them. The CDR3 runs to 14 residues. CDR3 in DNA: TGTGCCAGCAGCGTAGGTGGGAGCCAAGAGACCCAGTACTTC. This encodes CASSVGGSQETQYF.

This clone was picked up a small number of times. The V and J genes are TRBV5-4 and TRBJ2-7; TRBD1 agrees at 7 bases. Germline values: CDR1 SGHNT, CDR2 YYREEE (reference sequence). The CDR3 is made up of 14 amino acids. V lost 4 bases to trimming and J lost 3 bases; unmatched junction nucleotides: 7. The CDR3 region is CASSLRTGFYEQYF. CDR3 bases: TGTGCCAGCAGCCTAAGGACAGGATTCTACGAGCAGTACTTC.

V and J are TRBV5-4 and TRBJ2-1, with 9 nucleotides matching TRBD1. The CDR3 consists of 15 residues. The germline gives CDR1 SGHNT, CDR2 YYREEE (reference sequence). The V gene end was trimmed by 3 bases and the J gene end by 7 bases; junction bases not matched to a gene: 8. The CDR3 DNA reads TGTGCCAGCAGCTGGAAACAGGGGGCCCTGAATGAGCAGTTCTTC. This encodes CASSWKQGALNEQFF. Full variable domain (rest looked up from reference TRBV5-4 and TRBJ2-1): ETGVTQSPTHLIKTRGQQVTLRCSSQSGHNTVSWYQQALGQGPQFIFQYYREEENGRGNFPPRFSGLQFPNYSSELNVNALELDDSALYLCASSWKQGALNEQFFGPGTRLTVL.

The chain is built from TRBV5-6 and TRBJ2-2; 10 bases fit TRBD1. Germline CDR1 SGHDT, CDR2 YYEEEE. This CDR3 comprises 19 residues. The junction had 15 bases not matched to a gene; V was cut back by 1 base and J by 6 bases. The CDR3 here is CASSLFGTGAAGVAGELFF. The CDR3, as DNA: TGTGCCAGCAGCTTGTTTGGGACAGGGGCCGCCGGCGTCGCCGGGGAGCTGTTTTTT.

CDR3 loop: CASSPTGDRGAFF. CDR3 nucleotide sequence: TGTGCCAGCAGTCCTACAGGGGACAGGGGAGCTTTCTTT. The J gene is TRBJ1-1, the V gene TRBV6-6, with TRBD1 matching 10 bases. The CDR3 length is 13 residues. Germline CDR1 MNHNY, CDR2 SVGAGI (reference sequence). Unmatched junction bases numbered 7, after V lost 5 bases and J lost 10 bases.

This clone was recorded once. The genes are TRBV7-8 and TRBJ1-1; D unresolved. The CDR3 covers 13 residues. Per the germline V gene, CDR1 is SGHVS and CDR2 is FQNEAQ. V was cut by 7 bases and J by 2 bases, with 11 bases left in between. The DNA for the CDR3 is TGTGCCAGCACCGCCGGGGTAAACACTGAAGCTTTCTTT. This sequence encodes CASTAGVNTEAFF.

The J gene is TRBJ1-3, the V gene TRBV5-6; D is ambiguous. CDR3 length: 12 amino acids. Germline V CDR1 and CDR2: SGHDT, YYEEEE. Trimming removed 0 bases from V and 11 bases from J, with 9 bases in between. This CDR3 is CASSLAGRAIYF. CDR3 bases: TGTGCCAGCAGCTTGGCTGGGAGGGCCATATATTTT.

This clone was detected many times. V is TRBV6-1 and J is TRBJ1-5; D is unclear. The CDR3 extends over 15 amino acids. Germline loops: CDR1 MNHNS, CDR2 SASEGT. V shed 8 bases and J shed 2 bases, with 16 bases lying between them. CDR3 nucleotide sequence: TGTGCCAGCGGATGGGCTGGAGGTGGCAATCAGCCCCAGCATTTT. Translation: CASGWAGGGNQPQHF.

This rearrangement joins TRBV6-5 to TRBJ1-6; 9 positions agree with TRBD1. This CDR3 spans 15 amino acids. Losses at the gene ends were 7 bases for V and 10 bases for J; bases not matched to a gene: 11. Germline assignment: CDR1 MNHEY and CDR2 SVGAGI. CDR3 nucleotide sequence: TGTGCCAGCACCCTCTCCGGGACAGGGAAATCACCCCTCCACTTT. Amino acids: CASTLSGTGKSPLHF.

The chain carries TRBV2 and TRBJ1-1; 8 nucleotides agree with TRBD1. The CDR3 loop spans 15 amino acids. V was pared by 4 bases and J by 5 bases, with 9 bases of the junction left unmatched. Germline V gene lookup returns CDR1 SNHLY and CDR2 FYNNEI. The DNA for the CDR3 is TGTGCCAGCAGTGGGGCAGGGGGCGCGGTAACTGAAGCTTTCTTT. Its protein product is CASSGAGGAVTEAFF.

The rearrangement joins TRBV10-3 to TRBJ1-2; 10 bases align to TRBD1. The germline CDR1 and CDR2 sequences are ENHRY and SYGVKD. Unmatched junction bases numbered 5, after V lost 0 bases and J lost 7 bases. There are 15 residues in the CDR3. The CDR3 DNA sequence: TGTGCCATCAGTGAGTCAAGCGGGACAGGGGCTGGCTACACCTTC. It encodes CAISESSGTGAGYTF.

The rearrangement uses TRBV15 and TRBJ2-3; 12 bases line up with TRBD2. The length of the CDR3 is 19 residues. The V segment lost 0 bases and the J segment 2 bases; nucleotides outside the gene matches: 9. Germline-derived CDR1 and CDR2 are LNHNV and YYDKDF (reference sequence). In nucleotides, the CDR3 is TGTGCCACCAGCAGAGATAGCAGAAGGACTAGCGGGGACACAGATACGCAGTATTTT. Encoded protein: CATSRDSRRTSGDTDTQYF.

V and J are TRBV5-1 and TRBJ1-2; 11 nucleotides match TRBD1. V trimming: 1 base; J trimming: 3 bases; junction bases outside the gene matches: 2. Per germline, CDR1 SGHRS and CDR2 YFSETQ. CDR3 length: 15 amino acids. The DNA for the CDR3 is TGCGCCAGCAGCTTGTTGGGACAGGGGGACTATGGCTACACCTTC. Its translation is CASSLLGQGDYGYTF. Drawing the rest from reference TRBV5-1 and TRBJ1-2, the complete variable domain is KAGVTQTPRYLIKTRGQQVTLSCSPISGHRSVSWYQQTPGQGLQFLFEYFSETQRNKGNFPGRFSGRQFSNSRSEMNVSTLELGDSALYLCASSLLGQGDYGYTFGSGTRLTVV.

The chain couples TRBV7-2 to TRBJ2-7, with no clear D. The CDR3 sequence is 14 residues long. From germline, CDR1 is SGHTA and CDR2 FQGNSA. V lost 5 bases and J lost 3, with 14 bases in between. CDR3 loop: CASSPPGGNYEQYF. In nucleotides, the CDR3 is TGTGCCAGCAGCCCACCCGGCGGAAACTACGAGCAGTACTTC.

The rearrangement joins TRBV7-8 to TRBJ2-7; the D gene is possibly TRBD1 (6 bases). Trimming stripped 0 bases from V and 1 base from J, with 10 bases between. The CDR3 extends over 15 amino acids. Germline CDR1 SGHVS, CDR2 FQNEAQ. DNA for the CDR3: TGTGCCAGCAGCTTAGCTAGAGGGGGATCCTACGAGCAGTACTTC. It yields the protein CASSLARGGSYEQYF. Using reference TRBV7-8 and TRBJ2-7 for the parts outside the CDR3, the full variable domain is GAGVSQSPRYKVAKRGQDVALRCDPISGHVSLFWYQQALGQGPEFLTYFQNEAQLDKSGLPSDRFFAERPEGSVSTLKIQRTQQEDSAVYLCASSLARGGSYEQYFGPGTRLTVT.